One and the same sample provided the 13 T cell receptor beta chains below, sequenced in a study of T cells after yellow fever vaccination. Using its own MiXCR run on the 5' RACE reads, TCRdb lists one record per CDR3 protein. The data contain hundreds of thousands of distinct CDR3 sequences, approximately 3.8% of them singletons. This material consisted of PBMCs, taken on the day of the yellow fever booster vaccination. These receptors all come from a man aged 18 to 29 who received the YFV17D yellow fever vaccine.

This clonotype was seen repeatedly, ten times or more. The DNA for the CDR3 is TGTGCCAGCAGTGGCGGGGGACTTCATGAAAAACTGTTTTTT. Translated: CASSGGGLHEKLFF. J is TRBJ1-4 and V is TRBV12-3 or TRBV12-4; D possibly corresponds to TRBD1 (5 bases). The CDR3 length is 14 residues. The ends were cut back, 5 bases at V and 6 bases at J, with 13 bases in the middle.

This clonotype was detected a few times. CDR3 region: CASGLPLRPSGRSSYNEQFF. CDR3 in DNA: TGTGCTAGTGGTTTGCCTCTGCGACCCAGCGGGCGAAGCTCCTACAATGAGCAGTTCTTC. The chain combines TRBV12-5 with TRBJ2-1; a possible D gene is TRBD2 (6 bases). The germline V and J ends were trimmed by 2 bases and 0 bases, with 23 bases remaining between them. Germline V gives CDR1 LGHNT, CDR2 FRNRAP. The CDR3 contains 20 residues. Using reference TRBV12-5 and TRBJ2-1 for the parts outside the CDR3, the full variable domain is DARVTQTPRHKVTEMGQEVTMRCQPILGHNTVFWYRQTMMQGLELLAYFRNRAPLDDSGMPKDRFSAEMPDATLATLKIQPSEPRDSAVYFCASGLPLRPSGRSSYNEQFFGPGTRLTVL.

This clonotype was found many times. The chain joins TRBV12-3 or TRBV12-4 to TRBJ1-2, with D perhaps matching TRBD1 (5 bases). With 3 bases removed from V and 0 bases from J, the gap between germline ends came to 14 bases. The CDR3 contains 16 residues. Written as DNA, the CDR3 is TGTGCCAGCAGTTTCTCCCGGGGGACTGCTAACTATGGCTACACCTTC. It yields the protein CASSFSRGTANYGYTF.

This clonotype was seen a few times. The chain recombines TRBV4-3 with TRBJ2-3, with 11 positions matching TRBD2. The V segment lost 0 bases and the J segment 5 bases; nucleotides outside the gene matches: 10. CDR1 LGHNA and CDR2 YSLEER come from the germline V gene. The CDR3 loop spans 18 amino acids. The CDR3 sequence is CASSQDWSSGGWVDTQYF. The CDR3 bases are TGCGCCAGCAGCCAAGACTGGTCTAGCGGGGGGTGGGTAGATACGCAGTATTTT.

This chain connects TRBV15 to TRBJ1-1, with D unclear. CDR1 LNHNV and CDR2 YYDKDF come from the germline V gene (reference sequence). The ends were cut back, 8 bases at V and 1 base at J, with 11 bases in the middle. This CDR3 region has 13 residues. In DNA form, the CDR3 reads TGTGCCACCGCGAGGAGGGCGAACACTGAAGCTTTCTTT. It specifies CATARRANTEAFF.

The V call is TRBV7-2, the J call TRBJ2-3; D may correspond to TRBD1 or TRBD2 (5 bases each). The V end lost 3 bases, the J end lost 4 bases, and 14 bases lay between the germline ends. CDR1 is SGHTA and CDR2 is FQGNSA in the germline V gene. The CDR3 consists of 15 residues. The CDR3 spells CASSFPGDGADTQYF. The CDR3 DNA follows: TGTGCCAGCAGCTTTCCTGGGGACGGAGCAGATACGCAGTATTTT.

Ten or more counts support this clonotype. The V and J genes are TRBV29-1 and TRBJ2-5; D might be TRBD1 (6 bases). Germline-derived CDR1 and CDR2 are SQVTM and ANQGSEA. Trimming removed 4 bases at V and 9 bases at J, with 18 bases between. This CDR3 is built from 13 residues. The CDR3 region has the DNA TGCAGCGTTGTTCCGGGAACCCCAGGGGCCCAGTACTTC. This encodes CSVVPGTPGAQYF.

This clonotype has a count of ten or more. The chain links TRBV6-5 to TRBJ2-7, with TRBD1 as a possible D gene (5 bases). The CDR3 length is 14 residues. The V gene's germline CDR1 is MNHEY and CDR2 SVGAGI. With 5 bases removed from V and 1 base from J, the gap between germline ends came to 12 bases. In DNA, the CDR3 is TGTGCCAGCAGTAAGGACACGGATTCCTACGAGCAGTACTTC. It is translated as CASSKDTDSYEQYF.

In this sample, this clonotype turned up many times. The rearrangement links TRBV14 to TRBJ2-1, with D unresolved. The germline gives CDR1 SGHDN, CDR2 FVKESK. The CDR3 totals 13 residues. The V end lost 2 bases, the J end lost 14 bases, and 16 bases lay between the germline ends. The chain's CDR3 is CASSQWPHNFEFF. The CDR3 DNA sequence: TGTGCCAGCAGCCAATGGCCGCATAATTTCGAGTTCTTC.

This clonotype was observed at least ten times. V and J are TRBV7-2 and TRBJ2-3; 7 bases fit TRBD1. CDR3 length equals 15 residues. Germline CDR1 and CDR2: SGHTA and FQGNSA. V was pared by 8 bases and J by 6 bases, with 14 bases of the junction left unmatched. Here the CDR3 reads CASSVSGTVPDTQYF. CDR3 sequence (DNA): TGTGCCAGCTCCGTCTCCGGGACAGTCCCCGATACGCAGTATTTT.

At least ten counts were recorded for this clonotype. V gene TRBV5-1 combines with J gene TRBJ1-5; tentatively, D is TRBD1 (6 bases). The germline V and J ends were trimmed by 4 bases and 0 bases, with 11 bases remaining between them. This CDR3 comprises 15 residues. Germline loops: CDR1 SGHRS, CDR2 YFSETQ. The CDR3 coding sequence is TGCGCCAGCAGCAGCGGGGACATTAGCAATCAGCCCCAGCATTTT. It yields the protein CASSSGDISNQPQHF.

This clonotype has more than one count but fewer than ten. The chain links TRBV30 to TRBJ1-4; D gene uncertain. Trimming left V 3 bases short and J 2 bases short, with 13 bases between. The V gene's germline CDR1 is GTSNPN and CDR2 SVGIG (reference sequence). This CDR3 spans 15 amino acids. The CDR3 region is CAWRAHPGTNEKLFF. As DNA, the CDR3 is TGTGCCTGGAGGGCCCACCCGGGGACTAATGAAAAACTGTTTTTT.

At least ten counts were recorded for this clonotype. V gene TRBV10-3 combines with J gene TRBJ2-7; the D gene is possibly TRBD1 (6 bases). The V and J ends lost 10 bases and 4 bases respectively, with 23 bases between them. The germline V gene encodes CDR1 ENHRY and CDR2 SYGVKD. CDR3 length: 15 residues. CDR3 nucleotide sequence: TGTGCCACCGTTGTTCGGCCAGGGGCCCCGTACGAGCAGTACTTC. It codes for CATVVRPGAPYEQYF.